A single sample gave rise to the 28 T cell receptor beta chains below, sequenced in a study of shared clonotypes between healthy human individuals. TCRdb keeps only in-frame clones here, not all; method: immunoSEQ multiplex PCR. This sample has 600,000 to 750,000 clones; 55% to 75% occur once, and the top ten carry around 1.7%. The sample consisted of memory CD4+ T cells sorted from blood. Indicated subset: CD45RA-negative fraction. These receptors all come from a woman aged 30 to 39 in good health.

The V gene is TRBV7-9, the J gene TRBJ1-4; no reliable D call. The CDR3 is 13 amino acids. Trimming removed 0 bases from V and 10 bases from J, with 9 bases in between. Germline-derived CDR1 and CDR2 are SEHNR and FQNEAQ (reference sequence). The CDR3 loop reads CASSLAAEGKLFF. CDR3 bases: TGTGCCAGCAGCTTAGCAGCCGAGGGAAAACTGTTTTTT.

Points on this clone: The germline gene is not matched at one end of the junction; a read error may be the cause. The rearrangement links TRBV6-4 to TRBJ1-2; D remains unclear. The CDR3 length is 13 residues. CDR1 MRHNA and CDR2 SNTAGT come from the germline V gene. The CDR3, as DNA: TGTGCCAGCAGTTACTCGCAGACGGTTGGCTACACCTTC. Its translation is CASSYSQTVGYTF.

Comments on this clone: This sample includes further DNA sequences coding for the same CDR3. This chain connects TRBV28 to TRBJ1-5, with TRBD1 as a possible D gene (5 bases). The V gene lost 4 bases and the J gene lost 6 bases, with 7 bases spanning the gap. From germline, CDR1 is MDHEN and CDR2 SYDVKM. CDR3 length equals 12 residues. CDR3 sequence (DNA): TGTGCCAGCAGTTCTGGGGGTCAGCCCCAGCATTTT. Translating it yields CASSSGGQPQHF.

A few counts support this clone. The same CDR3 arises from other DNA sequences in this sample as well. V usage is TRBV7-9 and J usage is TRBJ2-3, with TRBD2 matching over 9 bases. Germline V CDR1 and CDR2: SEHNR, FQNEAQ (reference sequence). Trimming took 4 bases from V and 1 from J; bases not matched to a gene: 0. CDR3 size: 14 residues. CDR3 sequence (DNA): TGTGCCAGCAGCTCTAGCGGGGGCACAGATACGCAGTATTTT. Translation gives CASSSSGGTDTQYF.

This sequence joins TRBV10-2 and TRBJ1-1, with no clear D. CDR3 size: 13 residues. V was pared by 9 bases and J by 3 bases, with 14 bases between. Germline V gene lookup returns CDR1 WSHSY and CDR2 SAAADI. Written as DNA, the CDR3 is TGCGCCAGTACTCGCGGGAGTGACACTGAAGCTTTCTTT. Translated: CASTRGSDTEAFF.

The table lists this clone with a few counts. This rearrangement joins TRBV7-6 to TRBJ2-1; possible D gene TRBD2, 6 bases. CDR3 size: 17 residues. The V gene lost 0 bases and the J gene lost 0 bases, with 12 bases spanning the gap. The germline CDR1 and CDR2 sequences are SGHVS and FNYEAQ. The CDR3 DNA reads as TGTGCCAGCAGCTTAGCGGTAGCGGCGAGCTCCTACAATGAGCAGTTCTTC. Amino acids: CASSLAVAASSYNEQFF.

The chain has TRBV11-3 and TRBJ2-1, with TRBD2 matching over 12 bases. Germline CDR1 is SGHNT and CDR2 is YENEEA. Unmatched junction bases numbered 3, after V lost 2 bases and J lost 4 bases. CDR3 length: 16 residues. DNA of the CDR3: TGTGCCAGCAGCTTACTAGCGGGAGGGATATACAATGAGCAGTTCTTC. Translating it yields CASSLLAGGIYNEQFF.

The V gene is TRBV6-5, the J gene TRBJ2-4, with D possibly being TRBD1 (5 bases). Germline V gene sequence: CDR1 MNHEY, CDR2 SVGAGI. There are 15 residues in the CDR3. V was trimmed by 7 bases and J by 3 bases, leaving 16 bases between them. The CDR3 DNA is TGTGCCAGCAAATTAGCAGGGTCCGGCAAAAACATTCAGTACTTC. This encodes CASKLAGSGKNIQYF.

Turning to this clone: This sample includes further DNA sequences coding for the same CDR3. The chain employs TRBV30 and TRBJ1-2; D gene ambiguous. V was clipped by 0 bases and J by 4 bases, with 9 bases between them. Germline V gene sequence: CDR1 GTSNPN, CDR2 SVGIG (reference sequence). The CDR3 extends over 13 amino acids. CDR3 in amino acids: CAWSVNGRYGYTF. The DNA of the CDR3 is TGTGCCTGGAGTGTGAACGGGCGCTATGGCTACACCTTC.

V is TRBV19 and J is TRBJ1-5; D is undetermined. Trimming shortened V by 0 bases and J by 7 bases, and 10 bases separated the two germline ends. There are 14 residues in the CDR3. CDR1 LNHDA and CDR2 SQIVND come from the germline V gene (reference sequence). DNA for the CDR3: TGTGCCAGTAGTATAGAGCAACCCCGGCAGCCCCAGCATTTT. This translates into CASSIEQPRQPQHF.

This clone appeared a few times. V is TRBV7-3 and J is TRBJ2-1; possible D gene TRBD1, 6 bases. CDR1 and CDR2 (germline): SGHTA, FQGTGA. The CDR3 has 13 residues. The V gene lost 5 bases and the J gene lost 8 bases, with 13 bases spanning the gap. Here the CDR3 DNA reads TGTGCCAGCAGCCTTACAGGGCCTGATGAGCAGTTCTTC. This codes for CASSLTGPDEQFF.

In this sample, this clone turned up many times. The genes are TRBV5-1 and TRBJ2-3, with unresolved D. In germline, CDR1 is SGHRS, CDR2 YFSETQ. CDR3 length: 16 amino acids. V gave up 0 bases and J gave up 4 bases, with 15 bases separating them. The DNA for the CDR3 is TGCGCCAGCAGCTTGGGGAATAGTCTTGACGCAGATACGCAGTATTTT. Amino acid sequence: CASSLGNSLDADTQYF.

The chain couples TRBV27 to TRBJ2-7; 9 nucleotides line up with TRBD2. The V and J ends lost 0 bases and 1 base, in that order; junction bases with no gene match: 7. This CDR3 has 17 amino acids. Germline CDR1 is MNHEY and CDR2 is SMNVEV (reference sequence). CDR3 DNA: TGTGCCAGCAGTTTATCAAGCCCTAGCGGGGAATCCTACGAGCAGTACTTC. Protein: CASSLSSPSGESYEQYF.

This clone came up many times. The sample holds other DNA sequences that translate to the same CDR3. This sequence joins TRBV5-1 and TRBJ2-3; a possible D gene is TRBD2 (6 bases). Germline CDR1 SGHRS, CDR2 YFSETQ. This CDR3 spans 15 amino acids. V lost 0 bases and J 2 bases, leaving 10 bases between the germline ends. DNA for the CDR3: TGCGCCAGCAGCTTGGGGGGAGGCACCACAGATACGCAGTATTTT. Its translation: CASSLGGGTTDTQYF.

This clone was recorded a few times. V is TRBV19 and J is TRBJ2-1; weak D call: TRBD2 (5 bases). V was clipped by 4 bases and J by 6 bases, with 16 bases between them. CDR1 and CDR2 (germline): LNHDA, SQIVND (reference sequence). There are 15 residues in the CDR3. In DNA, the CDR3 is TGTGCCAGTAGTACCCTAGCAGGAATAGGCAATGAGCAGTTCTTC. This codes for CASSTLAGIGNEQFF. The full variable domain, with the rest looked up from reference TRBV19 and TRBJ2-1, is DGGITQSPKYLFRKEGQNVTLSCEQNLNHDAMYWYRQDPGQGLRLIYYSQIVNDFQKGDIAEGYSVSREKKESFPLTVTSAQKNPTAFYLCASSTLAGIGNEQFFGPGTRLTVL.

The chain recombines TRBV5-1 with TRBJ1-4, with D tentatively TRBD1 (5 bases). Trimming took off 4 bases at V and 4 bases at J, with 17 bases between the two ends. There are 16 residues in the CDR3. Per germline, CDR1 SGHRS and CDR2 YFSETQ. The chain's CDR3 is CASSKGTGGFNEKLFF. The CDR3 nucleotides are TGCGCCAGCAGCAAAGGAACCGGGGGTTTTAATGAAAAACTGTTTTTT.

V is TRBV27 and J is TRBJ2-1, with 14 bases that match TRBD2. In germline, CDR1 is MNHEY, CDR2 SMNVEV (reference sequence). V shed 0 bases and J 9 bases; nucleotides not matched to a gene: 4. CDR3 length equals 16 residues. The DNA for the CDR3 is TGTGCCAGCAGTTTATCTGTGGGACTAGCGGGAGCTGAGCAGTTCTTC. As protein: CASSLSVGLAGAEQFF.

The rearrangement joins TRBV18 to TRBJ1-2, with D perhaps TRBD1 (5 bases). The CDR3 has 15 residues. V lost 2 bases, J lost 6 bases, and 16 bases lay in between. Germline assignment: CDR1 KGHSH and CDR2 LQKENI. CDR3 nucleotides: TGTGCCAGCTCACCAATTGGCCCCGGGGGAGATGGCTACACCTTC. As protein: CASSPIGPGGDGYTF.

This chain uses TRBV6-5 with TRBJ1-3; 7 nucleotides match TRBD1. Trimming took 4 bases from V and 4 from J; bases not matched to a gene: 4. The CDR3 sequence is 14 residues long. Germline V CDR1 and CDR2: MNHEY, SVGAGI. CDR3 protein: CASSSTGVGNTIYF. In nucleotides, the CDR3 is TGTGCCAGCAGTTCAACAGGGGTGGGAAACACCATATATTTT.

This clone was recorded only once. The chain carries TRBV5-6 and TRBJ2-7; D call uncertain. V was trimmed by 0 bases and J by 1 base, leaving 8 bases between them. Germline loops: CDR1 SGHDT, CDR2 YYEEEE. The CDR3 length is 14 residues. The CDR3, as DNA: TGTGCCAGCAGCTTGGCCAGCGTTTCCTACGAGCAGTACTTC. Its protein is CASSLASVSYEQYF.

This clone was seen repeatedly, ten times or more. V gene TRBV21-1 combines with J gene TRBJ1-4; the table gives TRBD1 as D, unverified against the DNA. TRBV21-1 is noted as a pseudogene. The CDR3 loop spans 15 amino acids. CDR3 loop: CASSTQGATNEKLFF. As DNA, the CDR3 is TGTGCCAGCAGCACCCAGGGGGCAACTAATGAAAAACTGTTTTTT.

The chain employs TRBV7-1 and TRBJ1-1; no reliable D call. TRBV7-1 has ORF status, its function being uncertain. The CDR3 is 15 residues long. V was pared by 4 bases and J by 1 base, with 13 bases between. The CDR3 reads CASSLAMVANTEAFF. The DNA for the CDR3 is TGTGCCAGCAGCTTAGCGATGGTTGCGAACACTGAAGCTTTCTTT.

This clone was observed once. V usage is TRBV5-1 and J usage is TRBJ1-4; D ambiguous. V shed 0 bases and J shed 8 bases, with 14 bases lying between them. The CDR3 runs 15 residues. Germline V CDR1 and CDR2: SGHRS, YFSETQ. CDR3 DNA sequence: TGCGCCAGCAGCTTGGTTGACGCCCCCGGCGAAAAACTGTTTTTT. Protein sequence: CASSLVDAPGEKLFF.

For this clone: Other DNA sequences of this sample code for an identical CDR3. The chain is built from TRBV12-5 and TRBJ2-1; D unresolved. This CDR3 contains 14 residues. The germline V and J ends were trimmed by 1 base and 5 bases, with 9 bases remaining between them. Germline V lookup: CDR1 LGHNT, CDR2 FRNRAP. CDR3 sequence (DNA): TGTGCTAGTGGTTTGGGGCATGGGGACAATGAGCAGTTCTTC. As protein: CASGLGHGDNEQFF.

This clone was detected only a few times. The DNA of the CDR3 is TGTGCCAGCAGCCATGGGGCCAACGTCCTGACTTTC. Translating it yields CASSHGANVLTF. V is TRBV7-3 and J is TRBJ2-6; D is unresolved. The CDR3 has 12 residues. From germline, CDR1 is SGHTA and CDR2 FQGTGA. The germline V and J ends were trimmed by 5 bases and 3 bases, with 2 bases remaining between them.

There are a few counts of this clone. The chain carries TRBV5-4 and TRBJ2-1; D gene ambiguous. The CDR3 has 13 residues. Looked up from germline, CDR1 is SGHNT and CDR2 is YYREEE (reference sequence). V was shortened by 0 bases and J by 7 bases, with 8 bases between the two germline ends. CDR3 DNA sequence: TGTGCCAGCAGCTTGGTAGGTGGAAATGAGCAGTTCTTC. Translation gives CASSLVGGNEQFF.

The J gene is TRBJ2-1, the V gene TRBV9; 13 positions agree with TRBD2. The CDR3 is made up of 15 amino acids. The J segment lost 10 bases and the V segment lost 4 bases, leaving 8 bases of the junction unmatched. Germline CDR1 reads SGDLS; CDR2 reads YYNGEE. CDR3 DNA sequence: TGTGCCAGCAGCCCCCGACTAGCGGGAGGCGCGGAGCAGTTCTTC. This codes for CASSPRLAGGAEQFF.

The gene calls are TRBV19 and TRBJ1-3; no definite D call. The germline CDR1 and CDR2 sequences are LNHDA and SQIVND (reference sequence). The CDR3 covers 13 residues. Trimming removed 6 bases from V and 0 bases from J, with 6 bases in between. This CDR3 reads CASRDNSGNTIYF. The CDR3 region has the DNA TGTGCCAGTAGGGATAACTCTGGAAACACCATATATTTT.